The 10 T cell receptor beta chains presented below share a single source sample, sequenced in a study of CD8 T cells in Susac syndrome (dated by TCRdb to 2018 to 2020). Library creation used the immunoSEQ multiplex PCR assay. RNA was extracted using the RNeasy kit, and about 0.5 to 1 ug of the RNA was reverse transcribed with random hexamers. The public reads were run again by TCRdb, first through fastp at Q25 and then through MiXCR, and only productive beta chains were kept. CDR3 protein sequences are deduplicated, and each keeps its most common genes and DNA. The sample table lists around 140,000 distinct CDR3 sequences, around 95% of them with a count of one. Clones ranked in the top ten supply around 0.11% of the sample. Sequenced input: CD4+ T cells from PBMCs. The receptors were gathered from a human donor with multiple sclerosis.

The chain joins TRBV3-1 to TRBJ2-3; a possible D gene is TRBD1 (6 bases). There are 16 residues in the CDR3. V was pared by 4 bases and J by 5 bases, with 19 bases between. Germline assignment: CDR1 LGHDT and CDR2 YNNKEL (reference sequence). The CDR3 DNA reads TGTGCCAGCAGCCTCACAGGGAAGGGAAGGGAAGATACGCAGTATTTT. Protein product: CASSLTGKGREDTQYF.

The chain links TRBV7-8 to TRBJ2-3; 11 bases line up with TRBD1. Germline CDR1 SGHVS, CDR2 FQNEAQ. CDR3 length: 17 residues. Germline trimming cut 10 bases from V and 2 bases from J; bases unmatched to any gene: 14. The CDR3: CATSPGQGVLFTDTQYF. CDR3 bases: TGTGCCACCTCTCCGGGACAGGGGGTCCTTTTCACAGATACGCAGTATTTT.

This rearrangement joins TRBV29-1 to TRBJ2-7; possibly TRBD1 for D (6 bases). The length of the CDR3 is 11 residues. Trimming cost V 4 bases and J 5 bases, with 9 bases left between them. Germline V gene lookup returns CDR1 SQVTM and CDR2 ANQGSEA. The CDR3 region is CSVGGQHEQYF. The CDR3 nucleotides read TGCAGCGTTGGGGGGCAGCACGAGCAGTACTTC.

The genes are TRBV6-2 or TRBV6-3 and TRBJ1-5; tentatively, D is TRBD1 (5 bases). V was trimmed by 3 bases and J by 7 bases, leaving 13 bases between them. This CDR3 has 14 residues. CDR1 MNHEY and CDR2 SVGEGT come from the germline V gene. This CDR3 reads CASSYFGGEQPQHF. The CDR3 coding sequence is TGTGCCAGCAGTTATTTTGGGGGAGAACAGCCCCAGCATTTT.

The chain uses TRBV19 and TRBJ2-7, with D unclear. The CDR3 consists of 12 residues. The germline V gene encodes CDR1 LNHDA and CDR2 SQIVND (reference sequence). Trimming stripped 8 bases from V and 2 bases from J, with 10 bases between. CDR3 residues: CASPPRTYEQYF. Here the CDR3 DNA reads TGTGCCAGTCCTCCCAGAACCTACGAGCAGTACTTC.

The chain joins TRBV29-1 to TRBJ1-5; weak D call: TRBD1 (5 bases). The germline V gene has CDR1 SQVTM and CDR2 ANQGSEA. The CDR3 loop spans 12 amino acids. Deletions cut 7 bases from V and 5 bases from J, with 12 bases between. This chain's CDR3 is CSAGHLDQPQHF. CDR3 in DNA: TGCAGCGCCGGACATTTGGATCAGCCCCAGCATTTT.

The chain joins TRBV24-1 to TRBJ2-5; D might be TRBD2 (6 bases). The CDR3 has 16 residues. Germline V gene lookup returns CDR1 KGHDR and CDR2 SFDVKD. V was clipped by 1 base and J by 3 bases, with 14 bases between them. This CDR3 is CATSDLDLGGEETQYF. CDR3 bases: TGTGCCACCAGTGATTTAGATCTTGGAGGGGAAGAGACCCAGTACTTC.

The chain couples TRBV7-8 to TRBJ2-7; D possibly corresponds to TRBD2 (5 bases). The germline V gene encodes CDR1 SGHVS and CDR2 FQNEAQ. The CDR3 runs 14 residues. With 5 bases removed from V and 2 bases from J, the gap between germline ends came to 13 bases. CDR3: CASSPWTRTYEQYF. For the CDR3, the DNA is TGTGCCAGCAGCCCCTGGACTCGAACCTACGAGCAGTACTTC.

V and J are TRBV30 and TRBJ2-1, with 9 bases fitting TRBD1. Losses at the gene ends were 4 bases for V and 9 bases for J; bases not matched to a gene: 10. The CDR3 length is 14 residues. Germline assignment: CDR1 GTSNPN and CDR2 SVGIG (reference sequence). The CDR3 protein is CAWTGNRGQGEQFF. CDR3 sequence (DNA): TGTGCCTGGACCGGGAACAGGGGGCAGGGTGAGCAGTTCTTC.

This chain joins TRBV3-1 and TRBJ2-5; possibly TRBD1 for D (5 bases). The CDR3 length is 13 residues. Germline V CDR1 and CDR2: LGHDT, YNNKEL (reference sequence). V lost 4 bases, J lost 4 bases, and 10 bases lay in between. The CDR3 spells CASSRGRSETQYF. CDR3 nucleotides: TGTGCCAGCAGCCGGGGCCGGTCAGAGACCCAGTACTTC.